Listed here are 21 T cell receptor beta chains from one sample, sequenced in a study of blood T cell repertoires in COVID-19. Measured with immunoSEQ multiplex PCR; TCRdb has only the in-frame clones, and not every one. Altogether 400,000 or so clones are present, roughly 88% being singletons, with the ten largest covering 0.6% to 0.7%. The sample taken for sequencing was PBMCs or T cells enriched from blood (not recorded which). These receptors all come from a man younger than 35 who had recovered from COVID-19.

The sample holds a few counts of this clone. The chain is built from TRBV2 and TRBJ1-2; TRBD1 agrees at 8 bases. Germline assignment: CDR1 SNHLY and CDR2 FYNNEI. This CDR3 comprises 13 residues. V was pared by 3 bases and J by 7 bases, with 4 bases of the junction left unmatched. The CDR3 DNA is TGTGCCAGCAGTGAGACAGGGGATTCTGGCTACACCTTC. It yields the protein CASSETGDSGYTF.

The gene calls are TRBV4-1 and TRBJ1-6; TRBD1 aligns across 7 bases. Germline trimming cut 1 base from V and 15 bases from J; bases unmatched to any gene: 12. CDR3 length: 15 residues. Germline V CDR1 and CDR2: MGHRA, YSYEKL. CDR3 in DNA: TGCGCCAGCAGCCAAGTACCCGGGACAGTCGGACTCCTCCACTTT. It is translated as CASSQVPGTVGLLHF.

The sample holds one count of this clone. CDR3 sequence (DNA): TGTGCCAGCAGCAATGAGCTAAACACTGAAGCTTTCTTT. Translation gives CASSNELNTEAFF. The V gene is TRBV21-1, the J gene TRBJ1-1. TRBV21-1 is a pseudogene locus. The CDR3 contains 13 residues.

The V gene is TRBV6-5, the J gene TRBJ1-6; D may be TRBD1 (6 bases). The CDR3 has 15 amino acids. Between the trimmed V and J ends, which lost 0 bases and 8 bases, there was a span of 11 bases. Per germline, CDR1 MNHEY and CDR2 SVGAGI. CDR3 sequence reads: CASSYSTGFHSPLHF. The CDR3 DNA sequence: TGTGCCAGCAGTTACTCGACAGGTTTTCATTCACCCCTCCACTTT.

The DNA of the CDR3 is TGTGCCAGCAGTTTAACCCCTCAGGGGCTCACTGAAGCTTTCTTT. Residues: CASSLTPQGLTEAFF. This rearrangement joins TRBV28 to TRBJ1-1, with a weak D call TRBD1 (6 bases). Per germline, CDR1 MDHEN and CDR2 SYDVKM. Trimming pared 2 bases from V and 4 bases from J, leaving 14 bases between. CDR3 size: 15 residues.

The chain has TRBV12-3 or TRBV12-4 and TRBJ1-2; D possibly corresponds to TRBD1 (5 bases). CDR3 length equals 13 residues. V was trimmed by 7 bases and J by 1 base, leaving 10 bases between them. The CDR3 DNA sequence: TGTGCCAGCACCCCCGACAGTAACTATGGCTACACCTTC. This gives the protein CASTPDSNYGYTF.

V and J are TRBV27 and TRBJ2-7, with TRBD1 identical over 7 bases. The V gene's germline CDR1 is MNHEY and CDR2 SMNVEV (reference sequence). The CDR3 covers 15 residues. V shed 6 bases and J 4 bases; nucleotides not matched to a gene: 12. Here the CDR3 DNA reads TGTGCCAGCAGCATTTCTCGGACAGGCTTTTACGAGCAGTACTTC. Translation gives CASSISRTGFYEQYF.

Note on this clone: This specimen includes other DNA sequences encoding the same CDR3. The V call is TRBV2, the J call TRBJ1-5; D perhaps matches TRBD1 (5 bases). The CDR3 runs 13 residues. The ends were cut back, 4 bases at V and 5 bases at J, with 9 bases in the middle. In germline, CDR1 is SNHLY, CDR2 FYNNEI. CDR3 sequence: CASSGTGDQPQHF. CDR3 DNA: TGTGCCAGCAGTGGAACAGGCGATCAGCCCCAGCATTTT.

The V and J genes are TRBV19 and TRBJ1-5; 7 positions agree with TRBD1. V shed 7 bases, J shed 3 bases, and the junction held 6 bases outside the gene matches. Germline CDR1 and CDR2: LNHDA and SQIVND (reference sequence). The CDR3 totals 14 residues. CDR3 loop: CASTEQGFNQPQHF. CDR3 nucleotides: TGTGCCAGTACCGAACAGGGGTTCAATCAGCCCCAGCATTTT.

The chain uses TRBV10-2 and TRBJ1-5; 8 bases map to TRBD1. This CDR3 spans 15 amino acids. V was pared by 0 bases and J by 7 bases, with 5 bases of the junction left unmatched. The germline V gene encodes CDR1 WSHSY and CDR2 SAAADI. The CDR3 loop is CASSESRQGIQPQHF. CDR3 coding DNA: TGCGCCAGCAGTGAGTCACGACAGGGGATACAGCCCCAGCATTTT.

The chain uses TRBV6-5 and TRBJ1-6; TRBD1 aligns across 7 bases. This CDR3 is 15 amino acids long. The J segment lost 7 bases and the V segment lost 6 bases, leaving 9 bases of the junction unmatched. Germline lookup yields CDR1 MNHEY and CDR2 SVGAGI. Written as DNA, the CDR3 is TGTGCCAGCAGCATCGACAGGGCCCTAAATTCACCCCTCCACTTT. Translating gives CASSIDRALNSPLHF.

This CDR3 reads CAQGVGIGGYTF. The CDR3 bases are TGTGCCCAAGGGGTTGGGATCGGTGGCTACACCTTC. The rearrangement joins TRBV30 to TRBJ1-2, with D possibly matching TRBD1 (5 bases). The germline V gene has CDR1 GTSNPN and CDR2 SVGIG (reference sequence). The CDR3 is 12 residues long. Trimming removed 8 bases from V and 7 bases from J, with 17 bases in between.

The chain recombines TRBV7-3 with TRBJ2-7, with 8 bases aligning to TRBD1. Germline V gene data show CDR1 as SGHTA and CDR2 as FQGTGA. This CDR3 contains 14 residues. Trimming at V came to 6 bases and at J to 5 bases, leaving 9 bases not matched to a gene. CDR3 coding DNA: TGTGCCAGCAGTCCTACAGGGGGGAGGAACGAGCAGTACTTC. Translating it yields CASSPTGGRNEQYF.

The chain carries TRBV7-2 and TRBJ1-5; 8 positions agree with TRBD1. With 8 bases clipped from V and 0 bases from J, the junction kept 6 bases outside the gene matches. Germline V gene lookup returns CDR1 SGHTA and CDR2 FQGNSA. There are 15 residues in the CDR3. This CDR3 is CASRAGGLSNQPQHF. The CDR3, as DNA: TGTGCCAGCCGGGCAGGGGGCCTTAGCAATCAGCCCCAGCATTTT.

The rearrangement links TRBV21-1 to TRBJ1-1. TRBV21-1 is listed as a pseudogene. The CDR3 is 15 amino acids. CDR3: CASPRTQEENTEAFF. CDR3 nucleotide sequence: TGTGCCAGTCCCAGAACCCAAGAGGAGAACACTGAAGCTTTCTTT.

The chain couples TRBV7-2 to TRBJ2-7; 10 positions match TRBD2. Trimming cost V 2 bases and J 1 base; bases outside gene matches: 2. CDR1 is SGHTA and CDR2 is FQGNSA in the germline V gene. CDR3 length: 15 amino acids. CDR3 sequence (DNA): TGTGCCAGCAGCTTACAACTAGCGGGATCCTACGAGCAGTACTTC. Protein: CASSLQLAGSYEQYF.

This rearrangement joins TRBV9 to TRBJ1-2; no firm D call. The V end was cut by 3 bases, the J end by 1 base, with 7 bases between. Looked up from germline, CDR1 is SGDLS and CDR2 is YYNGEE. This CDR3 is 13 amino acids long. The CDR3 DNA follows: TGTGCCAGCAGCGATCCGTTTAACTATGGCTACACCTTC. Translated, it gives CASSDPFNYGYTF.

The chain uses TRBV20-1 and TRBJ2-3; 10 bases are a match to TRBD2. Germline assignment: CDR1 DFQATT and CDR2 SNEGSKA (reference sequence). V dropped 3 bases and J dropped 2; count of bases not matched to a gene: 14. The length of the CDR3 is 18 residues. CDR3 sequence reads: CSASTPPLAGKNTDTQYF. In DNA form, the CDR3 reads TGCAGTGCTAGTACCCCCCCACTAGCGGGGAAGAACACAGATACGCAGTATTTT.

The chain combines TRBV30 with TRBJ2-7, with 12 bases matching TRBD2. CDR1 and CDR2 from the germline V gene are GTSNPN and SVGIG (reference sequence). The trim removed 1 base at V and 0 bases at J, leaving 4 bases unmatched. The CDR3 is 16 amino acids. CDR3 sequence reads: CAWSGLAGVSSYEQYF. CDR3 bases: TGTGCCTGGAGTGGACTAGCGGGAGTAAGCTCCTACGAGCAGTACTTC.

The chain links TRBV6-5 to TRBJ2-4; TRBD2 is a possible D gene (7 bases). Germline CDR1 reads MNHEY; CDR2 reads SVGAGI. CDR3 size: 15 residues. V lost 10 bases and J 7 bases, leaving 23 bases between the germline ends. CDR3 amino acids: CATKGGLLVKNIQYF. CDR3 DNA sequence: TGTGCCACTAAGGGGGGGCTTTTGGTTAAGAACATTCAGTACTTC.

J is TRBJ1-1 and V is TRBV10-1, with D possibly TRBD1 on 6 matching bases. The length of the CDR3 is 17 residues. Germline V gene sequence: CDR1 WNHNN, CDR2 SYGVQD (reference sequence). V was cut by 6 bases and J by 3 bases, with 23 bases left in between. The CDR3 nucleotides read TGCGCCAGCAGAAAAACCCTGAGGGGGGGCGGTGACACTGAAGCTTTCTTT. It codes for CASRKTLRGGGDTEAFF.